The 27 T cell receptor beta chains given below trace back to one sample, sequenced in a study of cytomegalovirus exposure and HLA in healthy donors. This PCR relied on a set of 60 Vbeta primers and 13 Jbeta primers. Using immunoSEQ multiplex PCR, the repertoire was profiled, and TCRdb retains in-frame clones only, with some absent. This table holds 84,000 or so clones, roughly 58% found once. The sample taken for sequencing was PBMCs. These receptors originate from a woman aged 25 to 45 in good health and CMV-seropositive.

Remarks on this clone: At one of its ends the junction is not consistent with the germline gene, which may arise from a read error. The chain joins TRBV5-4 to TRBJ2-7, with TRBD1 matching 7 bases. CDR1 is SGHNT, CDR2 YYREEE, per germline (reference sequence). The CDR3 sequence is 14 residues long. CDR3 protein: CASTLDRTSYEQYF. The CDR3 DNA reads TGTGCCAGCACCTTGGACAGGACCTCCTACGAGCAGTACTTC. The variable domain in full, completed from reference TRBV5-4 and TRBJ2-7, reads ETGVTQSPTHLIKTRGQQVTLRCSSQSGHNTVSWYQQALGQGPQFIFQYYREEENGRGNFPPRFSGLQFPNYSSELNVNALELDDSALYLCASTLDRTSYEQYFGPGTRLTVT.

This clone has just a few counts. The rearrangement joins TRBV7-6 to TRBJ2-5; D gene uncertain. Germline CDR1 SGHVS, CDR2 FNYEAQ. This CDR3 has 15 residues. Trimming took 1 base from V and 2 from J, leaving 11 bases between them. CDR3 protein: CASSLVWRRQETQYF. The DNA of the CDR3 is TGTGCCAGCAGCTTAGTTTGGCGGCGACAAGAGACCCAGTACTTC.

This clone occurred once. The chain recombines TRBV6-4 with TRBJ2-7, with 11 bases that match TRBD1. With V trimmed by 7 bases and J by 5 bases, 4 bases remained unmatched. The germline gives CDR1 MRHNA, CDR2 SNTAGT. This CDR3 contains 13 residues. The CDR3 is CASKDRGRNEQYF. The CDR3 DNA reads TGTGCCAGCAAGGACAGGGGGCGAAACGAGCAGTACTTC.

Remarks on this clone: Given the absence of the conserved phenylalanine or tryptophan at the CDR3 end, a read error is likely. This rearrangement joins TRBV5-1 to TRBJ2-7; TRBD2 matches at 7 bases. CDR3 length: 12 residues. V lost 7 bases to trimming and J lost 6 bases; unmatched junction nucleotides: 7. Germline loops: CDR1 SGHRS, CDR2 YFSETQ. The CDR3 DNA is TGCGCCAGCGGGGAGGGATTATCCGAGCAGTACCTC. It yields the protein CASGEGLSEQYL.

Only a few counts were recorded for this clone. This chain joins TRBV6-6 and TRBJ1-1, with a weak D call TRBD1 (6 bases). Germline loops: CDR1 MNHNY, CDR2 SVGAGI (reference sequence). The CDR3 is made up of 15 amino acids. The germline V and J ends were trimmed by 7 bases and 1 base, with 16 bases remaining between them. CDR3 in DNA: TGTGCCAGCACCATGTCCCGGGACACGAACACTGAAGCTTTCTTT. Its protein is CASTMSRDTNTEAFF.

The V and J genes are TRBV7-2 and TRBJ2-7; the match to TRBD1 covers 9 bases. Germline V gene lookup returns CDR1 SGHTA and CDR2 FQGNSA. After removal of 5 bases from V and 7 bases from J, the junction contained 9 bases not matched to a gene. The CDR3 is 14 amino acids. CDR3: CASSARPGQGEQYF. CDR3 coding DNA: TGTGCCAGCAGCGCCCGACCGGGACAGGGAGAGCAGTACTTC.

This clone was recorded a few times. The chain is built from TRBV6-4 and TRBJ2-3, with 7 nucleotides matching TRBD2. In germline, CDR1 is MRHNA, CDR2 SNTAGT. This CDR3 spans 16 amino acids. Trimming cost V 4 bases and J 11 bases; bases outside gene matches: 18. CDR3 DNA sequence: TGTGCCAGCAGTGGAAGGGCGGGGGATTCCCCTGAGTTGCAGTATTTT. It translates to CASSGRAGDSPELQYF.

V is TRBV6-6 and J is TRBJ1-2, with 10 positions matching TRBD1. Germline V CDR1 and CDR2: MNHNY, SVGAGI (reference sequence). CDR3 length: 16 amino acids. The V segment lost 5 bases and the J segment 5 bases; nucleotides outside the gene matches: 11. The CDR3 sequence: CASSQPGQGFGYGYTF. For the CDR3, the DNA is TGTGCCAGCAGTCAACCGGGACAGGGGTTTGGGTATGGCTACACCTTC.

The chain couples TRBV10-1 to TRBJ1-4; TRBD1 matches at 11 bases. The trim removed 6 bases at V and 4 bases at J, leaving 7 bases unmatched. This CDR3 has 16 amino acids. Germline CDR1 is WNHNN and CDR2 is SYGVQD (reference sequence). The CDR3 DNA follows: TGCGCCAGCAGGGACGGGGACAGGGGGGTTAATGAAAAACTGTTTTTT. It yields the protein CASRDGDRGVNEKLFF.

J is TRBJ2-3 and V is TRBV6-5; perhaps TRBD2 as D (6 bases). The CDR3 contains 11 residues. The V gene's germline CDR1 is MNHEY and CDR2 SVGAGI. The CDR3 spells CATWRADTQYF. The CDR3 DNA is TGTGCAACATGGAGGGCAGATACGCAGTATTTT.

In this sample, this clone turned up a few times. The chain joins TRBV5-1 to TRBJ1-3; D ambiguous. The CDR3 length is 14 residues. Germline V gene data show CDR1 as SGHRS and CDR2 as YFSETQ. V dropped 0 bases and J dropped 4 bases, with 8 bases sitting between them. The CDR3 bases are TGCGCCAGCAGCTTGGGAGGAGCAGGAAACACCATATATTTT. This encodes CASSLGGAGNTIYF. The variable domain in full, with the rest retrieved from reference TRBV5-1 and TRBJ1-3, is KAGVTQTPRYLIKTRGQQVTLSCSPISGHRSVSWYQQTPGQGLQFLFEYFSETQRNKGNFPGRFSGRQFSNSRSEMNVSTLELGDSALYLCASSLGGAGNTIYFGEGSWLTVV.

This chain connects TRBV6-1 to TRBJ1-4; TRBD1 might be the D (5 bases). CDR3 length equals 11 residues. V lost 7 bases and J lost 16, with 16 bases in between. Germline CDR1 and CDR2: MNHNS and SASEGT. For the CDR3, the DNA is TGTGCCAGCATTCGGGCAGGGAAGGAGTTTTTT. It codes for CASIRAGKEFF.

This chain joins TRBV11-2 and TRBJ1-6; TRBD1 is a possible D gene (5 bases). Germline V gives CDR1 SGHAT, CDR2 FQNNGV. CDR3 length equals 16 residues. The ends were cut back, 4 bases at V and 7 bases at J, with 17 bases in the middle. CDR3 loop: CASSSHVRGGNSPLHF. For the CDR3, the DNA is TGTGCCAGCAGCTCCCATGTTAGGGGAGGGAATTCACCCCTCCACTTT.

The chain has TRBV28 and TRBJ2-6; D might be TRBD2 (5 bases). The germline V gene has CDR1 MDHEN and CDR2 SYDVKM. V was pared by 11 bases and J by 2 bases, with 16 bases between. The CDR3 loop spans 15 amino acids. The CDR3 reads CAAQNTGTGANVLTF. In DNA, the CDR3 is TGTGCCGCCCAAAACACGGGGACTGGGGCCAACGTCCTGACTTTC.

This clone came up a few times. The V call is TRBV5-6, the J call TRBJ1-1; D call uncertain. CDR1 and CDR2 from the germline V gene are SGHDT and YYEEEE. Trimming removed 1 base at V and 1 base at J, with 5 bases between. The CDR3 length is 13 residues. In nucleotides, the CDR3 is TGTGCCAGCAGCTTGTTCAGGAACACTGAAGCTTTCTTT. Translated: CASSLFRNTEAFF.

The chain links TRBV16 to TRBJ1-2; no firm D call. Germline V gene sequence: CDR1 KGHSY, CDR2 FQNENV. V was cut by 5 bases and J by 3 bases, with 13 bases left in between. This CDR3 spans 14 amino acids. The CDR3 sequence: CASSGRELYYGYTF. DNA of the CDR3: TGTGCCAGCAGCGGGAGGGAGCTGTACTATGGCTACACCTTC.

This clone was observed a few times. In DNA, the CDR3 is TGTGCCACCAGCAGAGGACAGGGTAATTATGGCTACACCTTC. It yields the protein CATSRGQGNYGYTF. V usage is TRBV15 and J usage is TRBJ1-2; 7 nucleotides agree with TRBD1. CDR3 length: 14 residues. The germline gives CDR1 LNHNV, CDR2 YYDKDF (reference sequence). The V segment lost 1 base and the J segment 5 bases; nucleotides outside the gene matches: 4. Complete variable domain (other parts from reference TRBV15 and TRBJ1-2): DAMVIQNPRYQVTQFGKPVTLSCSQTLNHNVMYWYQQKSSQAPKLLFHYYDKDFNNEADTPDNFQSRRPNTSFCFLDIRSPGLGDTAMYLCATSRGQGNYGYTFGSGTRLTVV.

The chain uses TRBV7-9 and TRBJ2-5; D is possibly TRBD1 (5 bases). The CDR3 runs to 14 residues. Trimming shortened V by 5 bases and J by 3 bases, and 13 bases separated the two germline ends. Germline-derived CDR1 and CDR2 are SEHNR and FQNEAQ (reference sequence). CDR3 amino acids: CASSDSVTEETQYF. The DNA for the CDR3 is TGTGCCAGCAGCGACTCCGTGACAGAAGAGACCCAGTACTTC.

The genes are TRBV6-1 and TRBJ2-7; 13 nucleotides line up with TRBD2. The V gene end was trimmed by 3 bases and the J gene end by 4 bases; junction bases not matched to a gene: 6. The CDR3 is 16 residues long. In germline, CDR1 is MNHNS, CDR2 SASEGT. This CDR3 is CASSEQLAGGLYEQYF. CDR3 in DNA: TGTGCCAGCAGTGAGCAACTAGCGGGGGGGCTTTACGAGCAGTACTTC.

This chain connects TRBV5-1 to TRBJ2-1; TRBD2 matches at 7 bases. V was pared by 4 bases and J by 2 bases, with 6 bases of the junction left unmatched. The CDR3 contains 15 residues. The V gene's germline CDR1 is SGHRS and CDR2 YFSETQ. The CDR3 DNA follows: TGCGCCAGCAGCGCCGGGGGAGGGGCCTACAATGAGCAGTTCTTC. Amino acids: CASSAGGGAYNEQFF. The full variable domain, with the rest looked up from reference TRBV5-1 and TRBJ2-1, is KAGVTQTPRYLIKTRGQQVTLSCSPISGHRSVSWYQQTPGQGLQFLFEYFSETQRNKGNFPGRFSGRQFSNSRSEMNVSTLELGDSALYLCASSAGGGAYNEQFFGPGTRLTVL.

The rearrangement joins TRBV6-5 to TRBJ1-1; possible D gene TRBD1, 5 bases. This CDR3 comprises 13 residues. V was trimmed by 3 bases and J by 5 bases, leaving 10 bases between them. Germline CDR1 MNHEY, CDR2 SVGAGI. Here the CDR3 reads CASSYVGRTEAFF. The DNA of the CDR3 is TGTGCCAGCAGTTATGTGGGGCGAACTGAAGCTTTCTTT.

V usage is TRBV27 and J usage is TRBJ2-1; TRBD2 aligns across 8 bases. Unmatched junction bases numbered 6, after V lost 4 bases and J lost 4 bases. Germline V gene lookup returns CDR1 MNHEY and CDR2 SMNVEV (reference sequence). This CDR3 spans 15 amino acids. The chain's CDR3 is CASSSLSGAYNEQFF. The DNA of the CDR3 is TGTGCCAGCAGTTCCCTTAGCGGGGCATACAATGAGCAGTTCTTC.

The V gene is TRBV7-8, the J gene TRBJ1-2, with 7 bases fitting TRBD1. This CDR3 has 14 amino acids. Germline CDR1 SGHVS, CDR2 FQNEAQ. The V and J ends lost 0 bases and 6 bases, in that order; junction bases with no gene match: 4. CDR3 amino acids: CASSLARGPHGYTF. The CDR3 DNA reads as TGTGCCAGCAGCTTAGCAAGGGGGCCACATGGCTACACCTTC.

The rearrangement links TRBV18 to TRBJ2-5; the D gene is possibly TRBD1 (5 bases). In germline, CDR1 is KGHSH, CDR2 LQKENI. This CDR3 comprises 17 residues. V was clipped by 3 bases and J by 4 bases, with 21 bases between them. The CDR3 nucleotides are TGTGCCAGCTCACCGCTAAAAGGGGTTACCGGGCGAGAGACCCAGTACTTC. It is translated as CASSPLKGVTGRETQYF.

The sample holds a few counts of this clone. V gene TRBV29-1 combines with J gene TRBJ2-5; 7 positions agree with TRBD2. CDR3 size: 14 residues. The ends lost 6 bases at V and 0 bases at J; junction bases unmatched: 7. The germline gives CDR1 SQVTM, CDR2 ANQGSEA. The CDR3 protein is CSVGAGSYQETQYF. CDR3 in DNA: TGCAGCGTAGGAGCGGGGTCATACCAAGAGACCCAGTACTTC. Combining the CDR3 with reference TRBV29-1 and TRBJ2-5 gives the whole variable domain SAVISQKPSRDICQRGTSLTIQCQVDSQVTMMFWYRQQPGQSLTLIATANQGSEATYESGFVIDKFPISRPNLTFSTLTVSNMSPEDSSIYLCSVGAGSYQETQYFGPGTRLLVL.

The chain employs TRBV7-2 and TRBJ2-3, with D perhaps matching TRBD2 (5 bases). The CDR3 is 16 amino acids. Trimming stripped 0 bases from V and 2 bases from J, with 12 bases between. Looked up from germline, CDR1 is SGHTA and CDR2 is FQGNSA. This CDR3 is CASSLAASQPTDTQYF. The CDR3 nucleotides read TGTGCCAGCAGCTTAGCGGCTAGCCAACCCACAGATACGCAGTATTTT.

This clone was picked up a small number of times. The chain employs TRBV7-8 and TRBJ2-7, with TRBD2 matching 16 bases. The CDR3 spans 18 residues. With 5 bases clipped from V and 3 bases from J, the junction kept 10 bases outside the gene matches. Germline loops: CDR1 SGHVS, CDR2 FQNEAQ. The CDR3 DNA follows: TGTGCCAGCAGCCCGGGACTAGCGGGGGGGCCTCCCTACTACGAGCAGTACTTC. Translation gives CASSPGLAGGPPYYEQYF.